This TCR beta chain was recovered during a study of cytomegalovirus exposure and HLA in healthy donors. Study outcomes and limitations: A list of more than 150 TCR beta chains associated with cytomegalovirus was given.

Primers for the PCR totalled 60 Vbeta and 13 Jbeta. Assay: immunoSEQ multiplex PCR; the TCRdb copy retains only in-frame clones and omits some. This table holds some 130,000 clones, roughly 70% found once. About this clone: Its specificity is not known.

Trimming cost V 9 bases and J 7 bases, with 16 bases left between them. The V gene's germline CDR1 is SNHLY and CDR2 FYNNEI. This CDR3 has 13 residues. The TCR originated in a man aged 40-49 years in good health and CMV-seronegative. Sample: PBMCs. This rearrangement joins TRBV2 to TRBJ1-5; tentative D call: TRBD1 (6 bases). The chain's CDR3 is CASNGGGRQPQHF. The DNA of the CDR3 is TGTGCCAGTAATGGGGGGGGCCGCCAGCCCCAGCATTTT.